The source of this T cell receptor beta chain is a study of T-cell memory formation after mild COVID-19. Overall study context: Largely donor-specific sequence clusters came from two donors.

Germline CDR1 and CDR2: MGHRA and YSYEKL. CDR3 length equals 17 residues. Trimming cost V 4 bases and J 4 bases; bases outside gene matches: 12. TCR alpha and TCR beta cDNA libraries carrying sample barcodes and UMIs were produced by 5'RACE using constant-segment primers. MiXCR, applied by TCRdb to the 5' RACE reads, yields one record per CDR3 protein. This table has 540,000 or so distinct CDR3 sequences, approximately 20% appearing once. This clonotype was found a few times. Antigen unknown. Study-level results: CD4/CD8 balance characterized clones contracting day 15 to 85, and CD4+ skew characterized later expanders. CD8+ contracting clones occupied EMRA, while CD4+ ones occupied mainly CM and EM.

This sequence joins TRBV4-1 and TRBJ1-3; 8 positions agree with TRBD1. The sequence was obtained from an adult woman who had mild COVID-19 (a few samples of this study predate the infection). Cell type and time point are not known. Material for sequencing was PBMCs or a T cell subset sorted from them (not recorded which). The CDR3 spells CASSLVQDRVLGNTIYF. The CDR3 DNA sequence: TGCGCCAGCAGCCTCGTTCAGGACAGGGTCCTAGGAAACACCATATATTTT.